Listed below are T cell receptor beta chains from one sample, sequenced in a study of cytomegalovirus exposure and HLA in healthy donors. The method was immunoSEQ multiplex PCR; TCRdb's version includes in-frame clones alone and lacks a portion of them. The sample contains around 130,000 clones, over 60% of which appear only once. The sample was PBMCs. These receptors were taken from a young man in good health and CMV-seronegative. The CDR3 runs from the conserved cysteine through the conserved F or W. The D gene is left open where the match is weak. Rows may omit the clone size; those that give it use once, few, many or a size class.

d_gene,v_gene,j_gene,abundance,CDR3aa,CDR3nt
NA,TRBV29-1,TRBJ1-2,once,CSVEVTTGYPF,TGCAGCGTTGAAGTGACAACAGGCTACCCCTTC
TRBD1,TRBV2,TRBJ1-4,once,CASSEAYRQGRDEKLFF,TGTGCCAGCAGTGAAGCGTACAGACAGGGGCGCGATGAAAAACTGTTTTTT
TRBD1,TRBV5-4,TRBJ2-7,NA,CASSPQGAYEQYF,TGTGCCAGCAGCCCACAGGGGGCTTACGAGCAGTACTTC
NA,TRBV9,TRBJ2-5,few,CASSVEGGQETQYF,TGTGCCAGCAGCGTAGAAGGCGGACAAGAGACCCAGTACTTC
NA,TRBV7-9,TRBJ2-3,once,CASSLGRFTDTQYF,TGTGCCAGCAGCTTAGGGCGGTTCACAGATACGCAGTATTTT
TRBD2,TRBV7-6,TRBJ2-5,NA,CASSRRAGEQYF,TGTGCCAGCAGCCGGAGGGCGGGGGAGCAGTACTTC
TRBD2,TRBV27,TRBJ2-3,NA,CASSFYGRGADTQYF,TGTGCCAGCAGTTTCTACGGGAGGGGGGCAGATACGCAGTATTTT
NA,TRBV7-9,TRBJ1-1,NA,CASSLAGGTENTEAFF,TGTGCCAGCAGCTTAGCGGGGGGGACGGAGAACACTGAAGCTTTCTTT
NA,TRBV5-1,TRBJ2-7,NA,CASSAYSGYEQYF,TGCGCCAGCAGCGCCTATAGCGGCTACGAGCAGTACTTC
TRBD2,TRBV5-1,TRBJ2-6,NA,CASREGPGANVLTF,TGCGCCAGCCGGGAGGGCCCTGGGGCCAACGTCCTGACTTTC
TRBD1,TRBV7-9,TRBJ2-4,few,CASSAGGAAKNIQYF,TGTGCCAGCAGCGCAGGGGGCGCGGCCAAAAACATTCAGTACTTC
NA,TRBV5-6,TRBJ1-2,NA,CASSLSSFMEGYTF,TGTGCCAGCAGCTTGTCGTCTTTTATGGAGGGCTACACCTTC
NA,TRBV6-1,TRBJ1-4,few,CAGARWGPNEKLFF,TGTGCCGGTGCCAGATGGGGGCCTAATGAAAAACTGTTTTTT
NA,TRBV11-2,TRBJ2-7,NA,CASSLRTAYEQYF,TGTGCCAGCAGCTTAAGAACAGCTTACGAGCAGTACTTC
NA,TRBV20-1,TRBJ2-1,few,CSAVTSSEQFF,TGCAGTGCGGTTACTAGTTCTGAGCAGTTCTTC
TRBD1,TRBV19,TRBJ2-7,NA,CASSIVRDRGNEQYF,TGTGCCAGTAGTATAGTTCGGGACAGGGGCAACGAGCAGTACTTC
NA,TRBV30,TRBJ1-4,NA,CAWKGSTNEKLFF,TGTGCCTGGAAAGGTAGCACTAATGAAAAACTGTTTTTT
TRBD1,TRBV11-3,TRBJ2-7,NA,CASSGGQGYEQYF,TGTGCCAGCAGCGGGGGACAGGGCTACGAGCAGTACTTC